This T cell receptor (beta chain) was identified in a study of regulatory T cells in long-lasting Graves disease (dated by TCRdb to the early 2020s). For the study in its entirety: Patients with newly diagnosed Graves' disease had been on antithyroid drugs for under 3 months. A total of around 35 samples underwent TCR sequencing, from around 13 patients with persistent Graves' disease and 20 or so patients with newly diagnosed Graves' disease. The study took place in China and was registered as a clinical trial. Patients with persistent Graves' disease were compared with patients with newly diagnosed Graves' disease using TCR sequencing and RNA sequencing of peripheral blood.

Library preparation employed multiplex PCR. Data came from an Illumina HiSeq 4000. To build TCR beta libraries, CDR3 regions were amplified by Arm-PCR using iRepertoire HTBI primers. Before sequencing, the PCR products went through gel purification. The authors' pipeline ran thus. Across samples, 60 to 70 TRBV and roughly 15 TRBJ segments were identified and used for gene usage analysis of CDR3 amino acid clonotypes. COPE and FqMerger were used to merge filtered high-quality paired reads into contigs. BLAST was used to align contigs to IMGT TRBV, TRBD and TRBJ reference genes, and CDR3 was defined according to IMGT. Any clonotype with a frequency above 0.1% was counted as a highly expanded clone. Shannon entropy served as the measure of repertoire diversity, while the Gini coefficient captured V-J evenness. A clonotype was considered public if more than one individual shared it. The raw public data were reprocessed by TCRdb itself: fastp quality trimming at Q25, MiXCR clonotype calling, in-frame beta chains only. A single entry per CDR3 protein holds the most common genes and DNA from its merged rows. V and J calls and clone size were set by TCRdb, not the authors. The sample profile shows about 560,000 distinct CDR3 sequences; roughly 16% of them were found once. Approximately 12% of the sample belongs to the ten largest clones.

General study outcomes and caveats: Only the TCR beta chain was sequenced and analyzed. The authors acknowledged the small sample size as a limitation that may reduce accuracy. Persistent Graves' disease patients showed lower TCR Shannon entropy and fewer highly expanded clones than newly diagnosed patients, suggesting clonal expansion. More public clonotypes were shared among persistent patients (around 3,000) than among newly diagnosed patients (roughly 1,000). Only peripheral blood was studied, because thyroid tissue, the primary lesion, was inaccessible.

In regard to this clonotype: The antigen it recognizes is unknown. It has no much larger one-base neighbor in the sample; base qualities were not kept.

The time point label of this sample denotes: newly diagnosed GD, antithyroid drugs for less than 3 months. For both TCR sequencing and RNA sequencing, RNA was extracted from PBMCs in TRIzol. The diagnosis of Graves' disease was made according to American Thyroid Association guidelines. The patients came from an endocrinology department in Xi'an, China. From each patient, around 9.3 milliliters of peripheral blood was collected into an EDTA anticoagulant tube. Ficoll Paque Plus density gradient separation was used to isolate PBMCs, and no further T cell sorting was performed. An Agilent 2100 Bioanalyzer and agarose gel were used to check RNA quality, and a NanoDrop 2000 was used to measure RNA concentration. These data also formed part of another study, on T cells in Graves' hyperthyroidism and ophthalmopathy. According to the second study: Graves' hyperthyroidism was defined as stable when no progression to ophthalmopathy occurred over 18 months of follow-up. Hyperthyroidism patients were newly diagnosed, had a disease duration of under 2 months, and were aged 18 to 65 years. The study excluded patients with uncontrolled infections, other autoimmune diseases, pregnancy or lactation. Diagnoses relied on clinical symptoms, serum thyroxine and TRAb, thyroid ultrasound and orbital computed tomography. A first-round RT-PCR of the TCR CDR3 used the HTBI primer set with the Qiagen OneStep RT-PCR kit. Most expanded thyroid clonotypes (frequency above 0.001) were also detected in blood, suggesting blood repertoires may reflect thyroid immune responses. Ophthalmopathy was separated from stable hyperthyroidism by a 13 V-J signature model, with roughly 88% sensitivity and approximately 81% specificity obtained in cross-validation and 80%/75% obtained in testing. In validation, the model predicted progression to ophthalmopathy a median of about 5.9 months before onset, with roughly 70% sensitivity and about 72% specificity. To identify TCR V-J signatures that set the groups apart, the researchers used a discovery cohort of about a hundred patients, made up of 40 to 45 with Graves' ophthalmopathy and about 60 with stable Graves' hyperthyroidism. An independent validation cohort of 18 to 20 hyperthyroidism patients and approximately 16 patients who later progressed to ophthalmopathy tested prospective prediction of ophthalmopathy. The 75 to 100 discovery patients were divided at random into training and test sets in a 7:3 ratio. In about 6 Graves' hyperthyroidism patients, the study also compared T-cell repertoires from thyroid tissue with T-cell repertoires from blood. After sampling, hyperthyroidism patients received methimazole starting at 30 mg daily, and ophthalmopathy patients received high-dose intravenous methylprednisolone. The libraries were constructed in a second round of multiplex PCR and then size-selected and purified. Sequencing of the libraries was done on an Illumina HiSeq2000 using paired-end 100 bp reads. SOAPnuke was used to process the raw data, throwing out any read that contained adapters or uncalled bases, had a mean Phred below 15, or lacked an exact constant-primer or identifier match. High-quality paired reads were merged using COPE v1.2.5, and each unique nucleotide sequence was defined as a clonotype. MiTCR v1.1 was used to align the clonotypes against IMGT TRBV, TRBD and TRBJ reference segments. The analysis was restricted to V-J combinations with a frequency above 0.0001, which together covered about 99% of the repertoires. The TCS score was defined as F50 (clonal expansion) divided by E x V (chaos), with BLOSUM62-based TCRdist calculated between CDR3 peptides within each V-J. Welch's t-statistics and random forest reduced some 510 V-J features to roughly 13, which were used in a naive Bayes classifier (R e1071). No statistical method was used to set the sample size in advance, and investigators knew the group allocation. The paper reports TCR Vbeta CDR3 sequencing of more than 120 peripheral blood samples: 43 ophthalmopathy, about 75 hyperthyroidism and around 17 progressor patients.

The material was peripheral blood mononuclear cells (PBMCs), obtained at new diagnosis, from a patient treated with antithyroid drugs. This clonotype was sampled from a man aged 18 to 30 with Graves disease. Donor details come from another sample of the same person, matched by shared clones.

The CDR3 corresponds to CASSLGSTGTTGYTF. The nucleotide sequence reads as follows: TGTGCCAGCAGCTTAGGATCGACAGGGACCACTGGCTACACCTTC. Here the chain combines TRBV7-8 and TRBJ1-2; 7 bases in between match TRBD1. The germline V gene sets CDR1 to SGHVS and CDR2 to FQNEAQ. Measured from the cysteine to the phenylalanine, the CDR3 is 15 residues long. CDR3 DNA is the only sequence kept; it has 45 bases, read in frame from the first base. V has 1 base trimmed and J has 7 bases trimmed; junction bases matching no gene number 9.